What follows are 9 T cell receptor beta chains derived from one specimen sequenced in a study of CD8 T cells in Susac syndrome. An amount of RNA that ranged from roughly 0.5 to 1 ug was reverse transcribed with random hexamers. TCRdb passed the immunoSEQ multiplex PCR reads through MiXCR, listing each CDR3 protein once. Among about 200,000 distinct CDR3 sequences listed, 85% to 95% were seen once. Sequenced material: CD4+ T cells from PBMCs. The receptor set was obtained from a human donor in good health.

The V call is TRBV2, the J call TRBJ1-6, with 7 bases fitting TRBD1. Trimming took 3 bases from V and 7 from J; bases not matched to a gene: 6. CDR1 is SNHLY and CDR2 is FYNNEI in the germline V gene. There are 15 residues in the CDR3. The CDR3 region is CASSEEGAWNSPLHF. The DNA of the CDR3 is TGTGCCAGCAGTGAGGAGGGGGCCTGGAATTCACCCCTCCACTTT.

The chain is built from TRBV9 and TRBJ2-2; D ambiguous. CDR1 SGDLS and CDR2 YYNGEE come from the germline V gene. Trimming cost V 0 bases and J 7 bases, with 4 bases left between them. The CDR3 has 12 amino acids. The DNA for the CDR3 is TGTGCCAGCAGCGTAGATGTCGGGGAGCTGTTTTTT. Translated, it gives CASSVDVGELFF.

This clonotype has only a few counts. The V call is TRBV5-6, the J call TRBJ1-2; D is undetermined. The length of the CDR3 is 14 residues. The V gene's germline CDR1 is SGHDT and CDR2 YYEEEE. Trimming took off 4 bases at V and 8 bases at J, with 18 bases between the two ends. CDR3 DNA sequence: TGTGCCAGCAGCCCAAGGAGGTCATCTATGGGCTACACCTTC. This translates into CASSPRRSSMGYTF.

V and J are TRBV12-3 or TRBV12-4 and TRBJ1-5; D is undetermined. CDR3 length: 13 residues. The ends were cut back, 3 bases at V and 4 bases at J, with 7 bases in the middle. CDR3 loop: CASSFSENQPQHF. CDR3 DNA: TGTGCCAGCAGTTTCTCTGAGAATCAGCCCCAGCATTTT.

This clonotype was observed once. The chain couples TRBV7-2 to TRBJ2-7; D might be TRBD2 (5 bases). Trimming took 5 bases from V and 2 from J, leaving 10 bases between them. This CDR3 has 13 amino acids. Germline-derived CDR1 and CDR2 are SGHTA and FQGNSA. CDR3 DNA: TGTGCCAGCAGCACCCGGGAAACCTACGAGCAGTACTTC. This gives the protein CASSTRETYEQYF.

V and J are TRBV2 and TRBJ2-2, with TRBD1 matching 10 bases. CDR3 length equals 16 residues. CDR1 SNHLY and CDR2 FYNNEI come from the germline V gene. With 10 bases clipped from V and 1 base from J, the junction kept 9 bases outside the gene matches. The CDR3 sequence: CAIRTGGARNTGELFF. The CDR3 DNA sequence: TGTGCCATCAGGACAGGGGGAGCGAGGAACACCGGGGAGCTGTTTTTT.

The rearrangement links TRBV7-9 to TRBJ2-5; TRBD2 matches 7 bases. The CDR3 is 15 amino acids. Looked up from germline, CDR1 is SEHNR and CDR2 is FQNEAQ (reference sequence). Trimming at V came to 1 base and at J to 2 bases, leaving 4 bases not matched to a gene. CDR3 sequence reads: CASSLGASGQETQYF. CDR3 bases: TGTGCCAGCAGCTTAGGGGCTAGCGGACAAGAGACCCAGTACTTC.

The rearrangement joins TRBV4-2 to TRBJ2-1; TRBD1 aligns across 9 bases. Germline V gives CDR1 LGHNA, CDR2 YNFKEQ. The CDR3 spans 14 residues. Unmatched junction bases numbered 7, after V lost 4 bases and J lost 9 bases. The CDR3 is CASSRGQGSAEQFF. For the CDR3, the DNA is TGTGCCAGCAGCCGCGGACAGGGGTCTGCTGAGCAGTTCTTC.

The gene calls are TRBV29-1 and TRBJ2-1; possible D gene TRBD1, 5 bases. Trimming removed 6 bases at V and 7 bases at J, with 16 bases between. This CDR3 spans 13 amino acids. The germline CDR1 and CDR2 sequences are SQVTM and ANQGSEA. The DNA of the CDR3 is TGCAGCGTCCAGGACATGCCCATGAATGAGCAGTTCTTC. Translation: CSVQDMPMNEQFF.